Sequencing of this TCR beta chain was carried out in a study of CD8 T cells in ankylosing spondylitis. A few counts support this clonotype. What it binds is not known. Study findings and constraints: Disease-linked clones were CD8+ and relatively rare in peripheral blood. Prior work had noted some motif variants in reactive arthritis blood and synovial fluid. Reported data indicate significant enrichment of disease-linked clones within matched ankylosing spondylitis synovial fluid. What seemed typical of ankylosing spondylitis blood was a TCR beta motif built from about eight highly homologous variants.

Using quantitative 5'-RACE with molecular barcodes, the authors made TCR beta libraries. MiXCR, applied by TCRdb to the 5' RACE reads, yields one record per CDR3 protein. The sample comprises approximately 550,000 distinct CDR3 sequences, more than 9.5% of which are singletons, and 6.5% to 7% rests with the top ten. Germline V gene data show CDR1 as SGHDN and CDR2 as FVKESK. V shed 4 bases, J shed 1 base, and the junction held 12 bases outside the gene matches. The CDR3 is made up of 19 amino acids. Input material: blood, either unsorted or a sorted T cell fraction (not recorded which). The V gene is TRBV14, the J gene TRBJ2-4, with 11 bases identical to TRBD1. This clonotype was obtained from a male donor with ankylosing spondylitis. The CDR3 protein is CASSPLRDRGGKAKNIQYF. DNA for the CDR3: TGTGCCAGCAGCCCCCTCCGGGACAGGGGGGGGAAGGCCAAAAACATTCAGTACTTC.